The 9 T cell receptor beta chains presented below share a single source sample, sequenced in a study of blood T cell repertoires in COVID-19. Using immunoSEQ multiplex PCR, the repertoire was profiled, and TCRdb retains in-frame clones only, with some absent. The sample holds under 40,000 clones, more than 70% seen once. Sequenced material: peripheral blood. The receptor set was obtained from a man in his 70s with active COVID-19.

The V and J genes are TRBV4-3 and TRBJ1-4, with D perhaps matching TRBD1 (5 bases). This CDR3 comprises 17 residues. V shed 0 bases and J shed 4 bases, with 15 bases lying between them. Germline CDR1 is LGHNA and CDR2 is YSLEER. This CDR3 reads CASSQEQAVWINEKLFF. The CDR3 DNA reads TGCGCCAGCAGCCAAGAACAGGCGGTGTGGATTAATGAAAAACTGTTTTTT.

This rearrangement joins TRBV29-1 to TRBJ2-7, with 7 bases identical to TRBD2. Germline loops: CDR1 SQVTM, CDR2 ANQGSEA. CDR3 length: 15 residues. Losses at the gene ends were 3 bases for V and 2 bases for J; bases not matched to a gene: 10. This chain's CDR3 is CSVEYLGLGAYEQYF. In DNA, the CDR3 is TGCAGCGTTGAGTATCTTGGACTAGGGGCCTACGAGCAGTACTTC.

In its sample, this clone was seen once. V is TRBV3-1 (or the pseudogene TRBV3-2) and J is TRBJ1-2; TRBD1 aligns across 12 bases. Germline V gives CDR1 LGHDT, CDR2 YNNKEL (reference sequence). The CDR3 is made up of 15 amino acids. J was trimmed by 7 bases and V by 3 bases; bases with no gene match: 6. CDR3 amino acids: CASSHAGQGAGGYTF. The DNA for the CDR3 is TGTGCCAGCAGCCATGCGGGACAGGGGGCGGGTGGCTACACCTTC.

The chain employs TRBV27 and TRBJ2-3; 11 nucleotides align to TRBD1. CDR3 length equals 16 residues. Germline CDR1 MNHEY, CDR2 SMNVEV (reference sequence). The junction had 7 bases not matched to a gene; V was cut back by 5 bases and J by 3 bases. CDR3 residues: CASSRTGGIWTDTQYF. The CDR3 region has the DNA TGTGCCAGCAGTAGGACAGGGGGCATCTGGACAGATACGCAGTATTTT.

This chain joins TRBV5-1 and TRBJ1-4; D ambiguous. The V gene lost 3 bases and the J gene lost 6 bases, with 15 bases spanning the gap. The length of the CDR3 is 15 residues. CDR1 is SGHRS and CDR2 is YFSETQ in the germline V gene. For the CDR3, the DNA is TGCGCCAGCAGCTGGTACGGGAGAGAGGATGAAAAACTGTTTTTT. It encodes CASSWYGREDEKLFF.

This clone appeared once. V is TRBV28 and J is TRBJ1-6, with D unclear. V was trimmed by 4 bases and J by 13 bases, leaving 20 bases between them. Germline values: CDR1 MDHEN, CDR2 SYDVKM. CDR3 length equals 15 residues. The CDR3 bases are TGTGCCAGCAGTTCCCCCGAGGGCCCCAGTCCGCCCCTCCACTTT. It yields the protein CASSSPEGPSPPLHF.

This chain connects TRBV5-1 to TRBJ2-7, with D maybe TRBD1 (7 bases). Germline CDR1 and CDR2: SGHRS and YFSETQ. The CDR3 runs to 15 residues. Trimming left V 4 bases short and J 0 bases short, with 14 bases between. In DNA form, the CDR3 reads TGCGCCAGCAGCGACCCAGGGGGGAGCTCCTACGAGCAGTACTTC. This translates into CASSDPGGSSYEQYF.

The genes are TRBV21-1 and TRBJ2-2; the table's D call TRBD2 went unverified against the DNA. TRBV21-1 is listed as a pseudogene. CDR3 length: 22 amino acids. In nucleotides, the CDR3 is TGTGCCAGCAGCAAATTTCGCGGGGTCCCCGAACACCGGGGTTGGTACACCGGGGAGCTGTTTTTT. Translation: CASSKFRGVPEHRGWYTGELFF.

V and J are TRBV19 and TRBJ1-1; TRBD1 matches at 8 bases. CDR3 length equals 12 residues. Germline V gives CDR1 LNHDA, CDR2 SQIVND (reference sequence). After removal of 7 bases from V and 9 bases from J, the junction contained 7 bases not matched to a gene. CDR3 coding DNA: TGTGCCAGTAATTTCGGACAGGGTAAAGCTTTCTTT. This sequence encodes CASNFGQGKAFF. Combining the CDR3 with reference TRBV19 and TRBJ1-1 gives the whole variable domain DGGITQSPKYLFRKEGQNVTLSCEQNLNHDAMYWYRQDPGQGLRLIYYSQIVNDFQKGDIAEGYSVSREKKESFPLTVTSAQKNPTAFYLCASNFGQGKAFFGQGTRLTVV.